The next 16 T cell receptor beta chains were all read from a single sample in a study of T-cell reconstitution after alpha-beta-depleted transplantation in children. Library preparation (for TCRbeta) was performed with unique molecular identifiers. One entry per CDR3 protein, called by TCRdb with MiXCR from the PCR reads. The repertoire consists of about 980,000 distinct CDR3 sequences, with about 30% occurring once and the leading ten covering over 25%. The sample in question was PBMCs, mostly from graft donor cells, obtained 360 days after TCRalphabeta/CD19-depleted stem cell transplant. These receptors all come from a boy in the first two years of life who had a stem cell transplant for SCID, so the T cells may come from the graft donor.

The CDR3 reads CASSSTGGPRKLFF. The DNA of the CDR3 is TGTGCCAGCAGCTCTACAGGGGGCCCCCGAAAACTGTTTTTT. This chain joins TRBV12-3 or TRBV12-4 and TRBJ1-4; TRBD1 matches at 9 bases. CDR3 length equals 14 residues. Trimming took 6 bases from V and 10 from J; bases not matched to a gene: 9.

The chain joins TRBV4-1 to TRBJ1-3, with D uncertain. Germline V lookup: CDR1 MGHRA, CDR2 YSYEKL. With 0 bases removed from V and 3 bases from J, the gap between germline ends came to 15 bases. This CDR3 spans 17 amino acids. In nucleotides, the CDR3 is TGCGCCAGCAGCCAAGAATGGATTGGAGCGATTGGAAACACCATATATTTT. Its translation is CASSQEWIGAIGNTIYF.

The genes are TRBV28 and TRBJ1-1, with D unresolved. CDR1 and CDR2 from the germline V gene are MDHEN and SYDVKM. The V and J ends lost 7 bases and 7 bases respectively, with 10 bases between them. This CDR3 is built from 11 residues. CDR3 protein: CASTIGVEAFF. DNA for the CDR3: TGTGCCAGCACTATAGGAGTTGAAGCTTTCTTT.

V gene TRBV5-6 combines with J gene TRBJ2-5, with a weak D call TRBD1 (7 bases). V was pared by 6 bases and J by 4 bases, with 22 bases between. Per the germline V gene, CDR1 is SGHDT and CDR2 is YYEEEE. This CDR3 has 16 residues. As DNA, the CDR3 is TGTGCCAGCATCATGGGCAGGGGGAGGATCGGAGAGACCCAGTACTTC. Its protein product is CASIMGRGRIGETQYF. The full variable domain, completed using reference TRBV5-6 and TRBJ2-5, is DAGVTQSPTHLIKTRGQQVTLRCSPKSGHDTVSWYQQALGQGPQFIFQYYEEEERQRGNFPDRFSGHQFPNYSSELNVNALLLGDSALYLCASIMGRGRIGETQYFGPGTRLLVL.

A note on this clonotype: One end of the junction varies from germline; a read error may be responsible. V and J are TRBV12-3 or TRBV12-4 and TRBJ2-7; D not resolved. This CDR3 region has 13 residues. The CDR3, as DNA: TGTGGCAGCAGTTTGGCCAGCTCCTACGAGCAGTACTTC. This encodes CGSSLASSYEQYF.

The chain uses TRBV5-6 and TRBJ2-7, with a tentative D call TRBD1 (6 bases). Germline values: CDR1 SGHDT, CDR2 YYEEEE. This CDR3 spans 14 amino acids. V was cut by 1 base and J by 4 bases, with 12 bases left in between. The CDR3 protein is CASSLQGMGYEQYF. Written as DNA, the CDR3 is TGTGCCAGCAGCTTGCAGGGGATGGGGTACGAGCAGTACTTC.

Of note for this clonotype: This clone may be a read error of a much larger clone one base away. This rearrangement joins TRBV11-2 to TRBJ1-1; unclear D gene. Per germline, CDR1 SGHAT and CDR2 FQNNGV. This CDR3 is built from 14 residues. The CDR3 is CSSSLVAENTEAFF. The CDR3 DNA reads TGTTCCAGCAGCTTAGTTGCTGAGAACACTGAAGCTTTCTTT.

This clonotype appeared a few times. This chain uses TRBV28 with TRBJ2-7, with 7 nucleotides matching TRBD2. Germline V CDR1 and CDR2: MDHEN, SYDVKM. This CDR3 is built from 15 residues. The J segment lost 6 bases and the V segment lost 5 bases, leaving 13 bases of the junction unmatched. The CDR3 bases are TGTGCCAGCAGTGGGGGGGGTGAGGGAAAGAGCGAGCAGTACTTC. Its translation is CASSGGGEGKSEQYF. The full variable domain, with the rest looked up from reference TRBV28 and TRBJ2-7, is DVKVTQSSRYLVKRTGEKVFLECVQDMDHENMFWYRQDPGLGLRLIYFSYDVKMKEKGDIPEGYSVSREKKERFSLILESASTNQTSMYLCASSGGGEGKSEQYFGPGTRLTVT.

V gene TRBV12-3 or TRBV12-4 combines with J gene TRBJ2-3; D might be TRBD1 (6 bases). The V end was cut by 2 bases, the J end by 7 bases, with 25 bases between. The CDR3 has 18 residues. CDR3 protein: CASSLNRDTPIGTHTQYF. For the CDR3, the DNA is TGTGCCAGCAGTTTAAACCGGGACACCCCCATAGGGACACATACGCAGTATTTT.

This clonotype appeared a few times. V usage is TRBV12-3 or TRBV12-4 and J usage is TRBJ2-7; D not resolved. The CDR3 extends over 15 amino acids. Trimming pared 3 bases from V and 0 bases from J, leaving 12 bases between. The CDR3 region is CASSFPQAYSYEQYF. DNA of the CDR3: TGTGCCAGCAGTTTCCCCCAGGCGTACTCCTACGAGCAGTACTTC.

The chain is built from TRBV7-2 and TRBJ2-7, with a weak D call TRBD2 (6 bases). The CDR3 loop spans 15 amino acids. Trimming took off 5 bases at V and 3 bases at J, with 17 bases between the two ends. CDR1 is SGHTA, CDR2 FQGNSA, per germline. The CDR3 is CASSPQAGGGYEQYF. In nucleotides, the CDR3 is TGTGCCAGCAGCCCGCAGGCTGGGGGAGGCTACGAGCAGTACTTC.

This clonotype was seen only a few times. The chain combines TRBV12-3 or TRBV12-4 with TRBJ1-2, with a tentative D call TRBD1 (5 bases). This CDR3 comprises 13 residues. V dropped 3 bases and J dropped 3 bases, with 8 bases sitting between them. This CDR3 is CASSFLGDYGYTF. CDR3 coding DNA: TGTGCCAGCAGTTTCTTGGGGGACTATGGCTACACCTTC.

The chain combines TRBV7-2 with TRBJ1-2; 7 bases line up with TRBD1. Germline CDR1 is SGHTA and CDR2 is FQGNSA. The V gene end was trimmed by 5 bases and the J gene end by 10 bases; junction bases not matched to a gene: 13. CDR3 length equals 14 residues. This chain's CDR3 is CASSPGGTAITYTF. As DNA, the CDR3 is TGTGCCAGCAGCCCCGGGGGGACAGCTATCACCTACACCTTC.

CDR3 loop: CASSHGGGANNEQFF. Here the CDR3 DNA reads TGTGCCAGTAGCCATGGCGGGGGGGCCAACAATGAGCAGTTCTTC. The chain uses TRBV19 and TRBJ2-1; 9 bases are shared with TRBD2. CDR1 is LNHDA and CDR2 is SQIVND in the germline V gene (reference sequence). This CDR3 region has 15 residues. The V gene end was trimmed by 6 bases and the J gene end by 5 bases; junction bases not matched to a gene: 8.

In this sample, this clonotype turned up a few times. The chain links TRBV29-1 to TRBJ2-1; 8 nucleotides line up with TRBD1. The J segment lost 5 bases and the V segment lost 6 bases, leaving 9 bases of the junction unmatched. CDR3 length: 14 residues. Germline V gives CDR1 SQVTM, CDR2 ANQGSEA. This chain's CDR3 is CSVGQGYLNNEQFF. CDR3 DNA: TGCAGCGTCGGACAGGGCTATTTAAACAATGAGCAGTTCTTC.

The CDR3 bases are TGCGCCAGCAGCCAAGATTGGGCCAGGGGCCAGCCCCAGCATTTT. It codes for CASSQDWARGQPQHF. The V and J genes are TRBV4-1 and TRBJ1-5; perhaps TRBD1 as D (6 bases). CDR1 and CDR2 (germline): MGHRA, YSYEKL. V dropped 0 bases and J dropped 7 bases, with 13 bases sitting between them. The CDR3 runs to 15 residues.